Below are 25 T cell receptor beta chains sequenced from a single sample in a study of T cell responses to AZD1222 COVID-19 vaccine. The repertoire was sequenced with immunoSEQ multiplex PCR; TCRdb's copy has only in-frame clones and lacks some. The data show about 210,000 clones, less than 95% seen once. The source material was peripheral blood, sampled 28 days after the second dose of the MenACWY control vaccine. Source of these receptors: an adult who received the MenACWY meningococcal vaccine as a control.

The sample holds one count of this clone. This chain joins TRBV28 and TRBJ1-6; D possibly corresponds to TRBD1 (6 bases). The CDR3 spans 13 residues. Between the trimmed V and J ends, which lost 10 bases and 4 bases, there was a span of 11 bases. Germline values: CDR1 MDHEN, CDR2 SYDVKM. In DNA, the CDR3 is TGTGCCACCTTACAGGGATATAATTCACCCCTCCACTTT. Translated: CATLQGYNSPLHF.

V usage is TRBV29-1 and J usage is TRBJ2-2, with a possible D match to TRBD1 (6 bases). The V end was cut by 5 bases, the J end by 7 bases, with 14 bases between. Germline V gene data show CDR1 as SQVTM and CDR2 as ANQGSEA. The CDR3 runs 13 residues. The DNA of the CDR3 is TGCAGCGTTTCCAGGGGCGCAGTCGGGGAGCTGTTTTTT. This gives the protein CSVSRGAVGELFF.

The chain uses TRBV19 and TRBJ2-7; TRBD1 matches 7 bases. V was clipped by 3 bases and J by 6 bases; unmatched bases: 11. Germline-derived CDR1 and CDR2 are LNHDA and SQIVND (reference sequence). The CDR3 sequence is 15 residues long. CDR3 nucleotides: TGTGCCAGTAGTATGATGCCGACAGGGTCGGCCGAGCAGTACTTC. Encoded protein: CASSMMPTGSAEQYF.

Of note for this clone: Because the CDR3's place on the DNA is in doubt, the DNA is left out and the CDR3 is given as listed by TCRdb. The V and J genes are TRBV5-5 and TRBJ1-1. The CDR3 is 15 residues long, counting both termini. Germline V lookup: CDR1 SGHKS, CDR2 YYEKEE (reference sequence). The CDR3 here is CASSFLWAGNTEAFF.

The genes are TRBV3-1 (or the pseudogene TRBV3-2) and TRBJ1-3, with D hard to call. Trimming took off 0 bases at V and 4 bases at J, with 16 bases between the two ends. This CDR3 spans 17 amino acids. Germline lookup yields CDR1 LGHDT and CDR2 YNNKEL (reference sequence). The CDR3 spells CASSQDLNLRVGNTIYF. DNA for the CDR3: TGTGCCAGCAGCCAAGATCTGAACTTACGAGTAGGAAACACCATATATTTT.

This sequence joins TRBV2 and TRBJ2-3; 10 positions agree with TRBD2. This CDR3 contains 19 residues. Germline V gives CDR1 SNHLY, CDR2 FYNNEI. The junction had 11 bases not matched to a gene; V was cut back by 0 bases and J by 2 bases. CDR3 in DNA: TGTGCCAGCAGTGAAGCGCTCCCCCGCCTAGCGGGAGCCACAGATACGCAGTATTTT. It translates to CASSEALPRLAGATDTQYF.

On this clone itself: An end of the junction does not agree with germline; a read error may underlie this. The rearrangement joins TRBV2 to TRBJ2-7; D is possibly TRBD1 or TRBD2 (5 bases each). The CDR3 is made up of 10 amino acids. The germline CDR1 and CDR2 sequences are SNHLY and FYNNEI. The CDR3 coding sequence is TGTGCCAGCGGTCGGGACGAGCCCATGTTC. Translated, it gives CASGRDEPMF.

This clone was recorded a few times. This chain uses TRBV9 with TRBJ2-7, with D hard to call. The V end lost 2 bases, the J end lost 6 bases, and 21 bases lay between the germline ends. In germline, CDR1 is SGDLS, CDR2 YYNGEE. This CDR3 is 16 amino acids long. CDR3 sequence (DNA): TGTGCCAGCAGCGTCTCCCGAACGACTGGGTTTCGCGAGCAGTACTTC. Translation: CASSVSRTTGFREQYF.

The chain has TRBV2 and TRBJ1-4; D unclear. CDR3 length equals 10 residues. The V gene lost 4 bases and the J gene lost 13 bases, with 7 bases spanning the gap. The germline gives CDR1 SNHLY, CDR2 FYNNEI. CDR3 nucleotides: TGTGCCAGCAGTGCGATTAGACTGTTTTTT. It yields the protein CASSAIRLFF.

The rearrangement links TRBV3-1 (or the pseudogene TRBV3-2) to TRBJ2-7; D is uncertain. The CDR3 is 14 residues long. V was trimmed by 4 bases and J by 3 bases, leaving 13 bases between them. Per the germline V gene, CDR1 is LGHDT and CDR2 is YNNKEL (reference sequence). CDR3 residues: CASSPLRAGYEQYF. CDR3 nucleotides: TGTGCCAGCAGCCCCCTTCGGGCCGGCTACGAGCAGTACTTC.

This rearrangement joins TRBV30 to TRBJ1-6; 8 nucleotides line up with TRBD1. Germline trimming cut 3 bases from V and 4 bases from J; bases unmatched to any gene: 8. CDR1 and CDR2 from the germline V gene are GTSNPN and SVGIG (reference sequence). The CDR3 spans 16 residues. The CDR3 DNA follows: TGTGCCTGGAGGGGAGGACAGGGAGAGTATAATTCACCCCTCCACTTT. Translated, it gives CAWRGGQGEYNSPLHF. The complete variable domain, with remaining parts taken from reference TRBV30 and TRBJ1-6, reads SQTIHQWPATLVQPVGSPLSLECTVEGTSNPNLYWYRQAAGRGLQLLFYSVGIGQISSEVPQNLSASRPQDRQFILSSKKLLLSDSGFYLCAWRGGQGEYNSPLHFGNGTRLTVT.

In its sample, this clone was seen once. In DNA form, the CDR3 reads TGTGCCAGCAGCTTAAAAGTGAACACTGAAGCTTTCTTT. Translation gives CASSLKVNTEAFF. The rearrangement joins TRBV11-3 to TRBJ1-1, with D unclear. The CDR3 loop spans 13 amino acids. V was trimmed by 2 bases and J by 0 bases, leaving 4 bases between them. Germline loops: CDR1 SGHNT, CDR2 YENEEA.

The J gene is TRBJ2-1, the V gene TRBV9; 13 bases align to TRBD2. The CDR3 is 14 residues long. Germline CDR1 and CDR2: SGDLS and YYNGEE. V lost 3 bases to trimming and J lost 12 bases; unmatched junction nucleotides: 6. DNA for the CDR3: TGTGCCAGCAGCGACGGACTAGCGGGGGCTCGGCAGTTCTTC. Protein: CASSDGLAGARQFF.

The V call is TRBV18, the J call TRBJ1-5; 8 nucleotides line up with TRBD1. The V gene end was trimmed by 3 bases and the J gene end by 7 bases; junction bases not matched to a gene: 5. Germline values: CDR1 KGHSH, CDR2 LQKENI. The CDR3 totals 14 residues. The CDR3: CASSPGQAQQPQHF. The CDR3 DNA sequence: TGTGCCAGCTCACCGGGACAGGCCCAACAGCCCCAGCATTTT.

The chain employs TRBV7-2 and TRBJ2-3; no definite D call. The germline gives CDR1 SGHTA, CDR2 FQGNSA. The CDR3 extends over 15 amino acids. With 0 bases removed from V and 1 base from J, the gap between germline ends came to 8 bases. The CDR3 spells CASSLATARTDTQYF. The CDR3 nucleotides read TGTGCCAGCAGCTTAGCCACAGCCCGCACAGATACGCAGTATTTT.

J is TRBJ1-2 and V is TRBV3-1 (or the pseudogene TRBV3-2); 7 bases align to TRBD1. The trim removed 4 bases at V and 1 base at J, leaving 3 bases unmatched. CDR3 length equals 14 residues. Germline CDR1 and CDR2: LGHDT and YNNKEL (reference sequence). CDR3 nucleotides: TGTGCCAGCAGCCGGGACAGCATTAACTATGGCTACACCTTC. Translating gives CASSRDSINYGYTF.

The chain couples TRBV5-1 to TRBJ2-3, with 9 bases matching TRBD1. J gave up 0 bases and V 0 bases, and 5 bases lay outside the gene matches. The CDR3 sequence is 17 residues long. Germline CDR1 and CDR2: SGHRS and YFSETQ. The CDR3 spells CASSLGDRGTSTDTQYF. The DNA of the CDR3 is TGCGCCAGCAGCTTGGGCGACAGGGGGACTAGCACAGATACGCAGTATTTT.

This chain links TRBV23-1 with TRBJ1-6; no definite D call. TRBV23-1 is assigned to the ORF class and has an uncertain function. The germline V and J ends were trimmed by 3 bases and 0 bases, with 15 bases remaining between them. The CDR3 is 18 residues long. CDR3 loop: CASSQYRETSSYNSPLHF. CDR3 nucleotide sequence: TGCGCCAGCAGTCAGTACCGGGAGACGAGCTCCTATAATTCACCCCTCCACTTT.

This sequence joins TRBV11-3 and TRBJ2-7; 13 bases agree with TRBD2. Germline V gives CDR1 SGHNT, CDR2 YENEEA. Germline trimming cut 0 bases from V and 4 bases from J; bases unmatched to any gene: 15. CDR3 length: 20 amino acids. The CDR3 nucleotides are TGTGCCAGCAGCTTAGAAACCGGGACTAGCGGGACTTCGCCGGTATACGAGCAGTACTTC. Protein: CASSLETGTSGTSPVYEQYF.

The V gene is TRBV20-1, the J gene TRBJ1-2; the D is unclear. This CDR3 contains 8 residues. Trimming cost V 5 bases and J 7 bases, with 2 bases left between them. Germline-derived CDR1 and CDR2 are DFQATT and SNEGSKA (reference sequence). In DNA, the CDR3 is TGCAGTGCTTCTGGCTACACCTTC. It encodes CSASGYTF.

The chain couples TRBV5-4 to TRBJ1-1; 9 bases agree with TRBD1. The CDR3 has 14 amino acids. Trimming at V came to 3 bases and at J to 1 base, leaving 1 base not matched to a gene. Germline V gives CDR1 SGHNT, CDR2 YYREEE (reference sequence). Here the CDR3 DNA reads TGTGCCAGCAGCTGGGGACAGGGGAACACTGAAGCTTTCTTT. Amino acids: CASSWGQGNTEAFF. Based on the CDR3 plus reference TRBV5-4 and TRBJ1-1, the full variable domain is ETGVTQSPTHLIKTRGQQVTLRCSSQSGHNTVSWYQQALGQGPQFIFQYYREEENGRGNFPPRFSGLQFPNYSSELNVNALELDDSALYLCASSWGQGNTEAFFGQGTRLTVV.

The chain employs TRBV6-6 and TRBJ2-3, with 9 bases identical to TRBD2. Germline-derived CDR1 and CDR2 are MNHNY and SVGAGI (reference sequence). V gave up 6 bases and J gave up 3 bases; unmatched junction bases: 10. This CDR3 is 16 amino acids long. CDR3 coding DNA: TGTGCCAGCAGCCGTATGACTGCGGGAGGGACAGATACGCAGTATTTT. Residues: CASSRMTAGGTDTQYF.

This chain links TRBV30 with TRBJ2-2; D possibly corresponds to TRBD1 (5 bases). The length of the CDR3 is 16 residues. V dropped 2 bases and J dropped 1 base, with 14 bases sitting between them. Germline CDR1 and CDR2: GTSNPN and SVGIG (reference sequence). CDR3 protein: CAWSWLGARNTGELFF. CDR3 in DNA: TGTGCCTGGAGTTGGCTTGGGGCGCGGAACACCGGGGAGCTGTTTTTT.

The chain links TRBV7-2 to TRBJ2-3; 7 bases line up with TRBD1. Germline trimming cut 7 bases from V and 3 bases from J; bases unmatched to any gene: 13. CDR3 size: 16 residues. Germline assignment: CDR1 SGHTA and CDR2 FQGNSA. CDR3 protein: CASNSYPARGTDTQYF. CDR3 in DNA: TGTGCCAGCAACTCTTACCCTGCCAGGGGGACAGATACGCAGTATTTT.

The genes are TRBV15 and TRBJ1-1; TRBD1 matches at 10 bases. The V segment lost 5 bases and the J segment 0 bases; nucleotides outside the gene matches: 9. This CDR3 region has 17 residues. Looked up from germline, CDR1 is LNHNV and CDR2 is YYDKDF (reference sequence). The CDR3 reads CATSGPDRGPMNTEAFF. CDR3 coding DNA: TGTGCCACCAGCGGACCCGACAGGGGGCCCATGAACACTGAAGCTTTCTTT.